This T cell receptor (beta chain) was recorded in a study of CXCR3-negative and CXCR3-positive naive CD8 T cells. About the study: With about 1.5 +/- 0.3 million reads per library, the TRB reads numbered around 140 million in total.

Study-wide findings and caveats: CXCR3-positive naive cells had TRB CDR3s that were more hydrophobic than CXCR3-negative naive cells had. Diversity ran similarly high across both naive subsets but far lower in memory CD8+ cells.

With UMI labels, 5' RACE was used to prepare the TRB cDNA libraries. Following a re-call of the 5' RACE reads, TCRdb has one entry per CDR3 protein and lacks DNA. There are approximately 100,000 distinct CDR3 sequences in the sample, with about 0.34% held by the top ten. Concerning this clonotype itself: What it binds is unknown.

Sequencing used naive CXCR3+ CD8+ T cells from blood. Subset noted: CD45RO-CCR7+CD27+CD95- naive CD8+ T cells expressing CXCR3 (TNR3+). The clonotype originates from a human donor in good health. Some clones in this sample may be carry-over from other donors' samples.

Here the CDR3 reads CASSLLPRTEQFF. This chain joins TRBV19 and TRBJ2-1. The CDR3 is 13 amino acids. Germline V lookup: CDR1 LNHDA, CDR2 SQIVND (reference sequence). The entire variable domain, with the rest obtained from reference TRBV19 and TRBJ2-1, is as follows: DGGITQSPKYLFRKEGQNVTLSCEQNLNHDAMYWYRQDPGQGLRLIYYSQIVNDFQKGDIAEGYSVSREKKESFPLTVTSAQKNPTAFYLCASSLLPRTEQFFGPGTRLTVL.